The 9 T cell receptor beta chains listed next were all sequenced from one sample in a study of regulatory T cells in long-lasting Graves disease. Time point defined: newly diagnosed GD, antithyroid drugs for less than 3 months. Making the TCR library involved RNA that had been extracted from PBMCs. Construction of the TCR beta libraries employed iRepertoire HTBI primers in conjunction with Arm-PCR of CDR3 regions. TCRdb reanalysed the multiplex PCR reads using MiXCR and keeps one entry per CDR3 protein. Of fewer than 550,000 distinct CDR3 sequences listed, approximately 16% are singletons. Separately, the same data were catalogued under a study of T cells in Graves' hyperthyroidism and ophthalmopathy.

Specimen: peripheral blood mononuclear cells (PBMCs), collected at new diagnosis, from a patient treated with antithyroid drugs. The receptor set was obtained from a young woman with Graves disease.

This clonotype was detected many times. The chain links TRBV2 to TRBJ2-1; D is uncertain. V lost 6 bases and J lost 4, with 10 bases in between. The CDR3 is 13 residues long. In germline, CDR1 is SNHLY, CDR2 FYNNEI. The CDR3 here is CASSSISYNEQFF. The DNA for the CDR3 is TGTGCCAGCAGCTCTATTTCTTACAATGAGCAGTTCTTC.

This clonotype was observed many times. The chain carries TRBV7-2 and TRBJ2-7; maybe TRBD2 (6 bases). Germline CDR1 and CDR2: SGHTA and FQGNSA. The CDR3 extends over 15 amino acids. The V end lost 1 base, the J end lost 6 bases, and 16 bases lay between the germline ends. The CDR3 coding sequence is TGTGCCAGCAGCTTAGGGGGGGAGGCAGGGCTCGAGCAGTACTTC. The encoded protein is CASSLGGEAGLEQYF.

The V gene is TRBV28, the J gene TRBJ2-1, with TRBD1 matching 9 bases. The CDR3 loop spans 16 amino acids. V shed 4 bases and J 3 bases; nucleotides not matched to a gene: 7. Per the germline V gene, CDR1 is MDHEN and CDR2 is SYDVKM. The CDR3 reads CASSWWTGEGYNEQFF. The CDR3 DNA reads as TGTGCCAGCAGTTGGTGGACAGGGGAAGGCTACAATGAGCAGTTCTTC.

This clonotype was recorded many times. The chain combines TRBV6-2 or TRBV6-3 with TRBJ2-7; 8 bases line up with TRBD1. The V and J ends lost 7 bases and 4 bases, in that order; junction bases with no gene match: 12. The CDR3 consists of 15 residues. Per the germline V gene, CDR1 is MNHEY and CDR2 is SVGEGT. In DNA form, the CDR3 reads TGTGCCAGCAACGCCTTTGGACAGGGTTGGTACGAGCAGTACTTC. This translates into CASNAFGQGWYEQYF.

V gene TRBV9 combines with J gene TRBJ2-1, with TRBD2 identical over 11 bases. Germline V lookup: CDR1 SGDLS, CDR2 YYNGEE. The length of the CDR3 is 18 residues. V dropped 5 bases and J dropped 2; count of bases not matched to a gene: 12. CDR3 DNA: TGTGCCAGCAGTTATCTAGCGGGAGGCAAAGGAACCTACAATGAGCAGTTCTTC. Residues: CASSYLAGGKGTYNEQFF.

V usage is TRBV5-6 and J usage is TRBJ2-1; maybe TRBD2 (6 bases). Germline V CDR1 and CDR2: SGHDT, YYEEEE. This CDR3 has 14 amino acids. V lost 4 bases to trimming and J lost 2 bases, with 10 bases between them. The CDR3 nucleotides are TGTGCCAGCAGCATTCGGACTACCTACAATGAGCAGTTCTTC. Protein sequence: CASSIRTTYNEQFF. Full variable domain (rest looked up from reference TRBV5-6 and TRBJ2-1): DAGVTQSPTHLIKTRGQQVTLRCSPKSGHDTVSWYQQALGQGPQFIFQYYEEEERQRGNFPDRFSGHQFPNYSSELNVNALLLGDSALYLCASSIRTTYNEQFFGPGTRLTVL.

This clonotype has ten or more counts. This rearrangement joins TRBV4-2 to TRBJ2-2; TRBD2 matches at 9 bases. This CDR3 has 15 residues. J lost 2 bases, V lost 8 bases, and 6 bases had no gene match. Germline CDR1 is LGHNA and CDR2 is YNFKEQ. The CDR3 spells CASGTGLANTGELFF. The DNA of the CDR3 is TGTGCCAGCGGCACGGGACTAGCAAACACCGGGGAGCTGTTTTTT.

The V gene is TRBV20-1, the J gene TRBJ1-2; TRBD1 matches 9 bases. The length of the CDR3 is 14 residues. In germline, CDR1 is DFQATT, CDR2 SNEGSKA (reference sequence). V lost 6 bases to trimming and J lost 1 base; unmatched junction nucleotides: 6. CDR3 nucleotides: TGCAGTGCGGGGACAGGGATAGATAACTATGGCTACACCTTC. This codes for CSAGTGIDNYGYTF.

This clonotype was recorded at least ten times. The J gene is TRBJ2-1, the V gene TRBV9; a possible D gene is TRBD2 (5 bases). Germline values: CDR1 SGDLS, CDR2 YYNGEE. The CDR3 contains 16 residues. V was trimmed by 0 bases and J by 8 bases, leaving 18 bases between them. The chain's CDR3 is CASSVGTRALPHEQFF. CDR3 DNA sequence: TGTGCCAGCAGCGTAGGAACGAGGGCCCTACCCCATGAGCAGTTCTTC.